The subject of this entry is one T cell receptor beta chain. CDR1 is MNHNS and CDR2 is SASEGT in the germline V gene. V gave up 5 bases and J gave up 6 bases, with 9 bases separating them. The CDR3 is 12 residues long. This entry comes from a study of CD8 T cells in ankylosing spondylitis. Each CDR3 protein is one row after TCRdb ran MiXCR on the 5' RACE reads. The sample shows 310,000 or so distinct CDR3 sequences, 15% to 25% of them seen only once. Sequencing was done on a sample of blood, either unsorted or a sorted T cell fraction (not recorded which). This sequence was found in a male donor with ankylosing spondylitis or in good health (not recorded which). The chain combines TRBV6-1 with TRBJ2-3; D remains ambiguous. This CDR3 is CASSRERDTQYF. The CDR3 DNA is TGTGCCAGCAGTAGGGAACGGGATACGCAGTATTTT.